Described below is a single TCR beta chain sequence and its context. Its target is not known. Trimming pared 1 base from V and 6 bases from J, leaving 12 bases between. This CDR3 region has 14 residues. Looked up from germline, CDR1 is SEHNR and CDR2 is FQNEAQ (reference sequence). Clones were read by immunoSEQ multiplex PCR, and TCRdb kept only the in-frame ones, dropping some. The sample comprises about 2.2 million clones, roughly 91% of which are singletons, and 1.5% to 2% rests with the top ten. Naive CD8 cells lacked CD45RO and underwent positive selection for CCR7, leaving out terminally differentiated effector memory CD45RA+ cells. This entry belongs to a study of shared clonotypes between healthy human individuals. Study-wide background: Each donor's CD4 naive and CD4 memory cells filled three plates apiece, CD8 naive two, and CD8 memory one.

The study's findings and limits: Clonotypes not shared had lower generation probabilities than those common to all four donors.

Sample: naive CD8+ T cells from PBMCs. The V gene is TRBV7-9, the J gene TRBJ1-2, with a weak D call TRBD1 (5 bases). The TCR comes from a man aged 18 to 29 in good health. Some clones in this sample may be carry-over from other donors' samples. The chain's CDR3 is CASSLGGAGNGYTF. The CDR3 DNA sequence: TGTGCCAGCAGCTTAGGTGGGGCAGGGAATGGCTACACCTTC.